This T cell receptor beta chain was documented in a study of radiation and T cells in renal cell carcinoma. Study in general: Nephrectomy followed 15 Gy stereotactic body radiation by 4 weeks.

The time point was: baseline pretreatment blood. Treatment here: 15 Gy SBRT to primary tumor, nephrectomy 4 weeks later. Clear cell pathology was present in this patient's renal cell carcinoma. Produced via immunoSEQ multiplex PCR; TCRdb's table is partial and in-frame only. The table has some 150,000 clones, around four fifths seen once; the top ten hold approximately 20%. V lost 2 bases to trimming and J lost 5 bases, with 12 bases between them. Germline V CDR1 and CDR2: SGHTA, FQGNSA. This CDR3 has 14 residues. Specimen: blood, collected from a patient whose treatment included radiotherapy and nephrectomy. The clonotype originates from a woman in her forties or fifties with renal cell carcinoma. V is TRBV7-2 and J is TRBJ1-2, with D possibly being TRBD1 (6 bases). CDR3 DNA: TGTGCCAGCAGCTTAACAGGGACGCGATATGGCTACACCTTC. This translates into CASSLTGTRYGYTF.